What follows describes a single TCR beta chain. This clone was observed a single time. Its antigen remains undetermined. No clone much larger than this one lies a single base away; base qualities are absent. The CDR3 runs 14 amino acids, cysteine and phenylalanine included. Only the CDR3 region is kept as DNA, spanning 42 bases read in frame from base 1. The germline V gene (reference sequence) yields LNHNV for CDR1 and YYDKDF for CDR2. Deletion took 0 bases off V and 4 bases off J, with a span of 9 bases between the germline ends. TCRbeta CDR3 regions were amplified from genomic DNA by means of the immunoSEQ Assay, a bias-controlled multiplex PCR. Processing in the source paper ran as follows. Nucleated cell counts per sample were estimated from amplification of reference gene primers within the assay. To quantify the absolute abundance of each unique TCRbeta CDR3 rearrangement, sequence reads were collapsed and filtered. For each sample, productive Simpson clonality was calculated as the square root of Simpson's diversity index across productive rearrangements. TCRdb limited this immuneACCESS table to in-frame rearrangements with V and J called. A share of clones is missing; checked studies link under half to unresolved V genes, and the rest is unexplained. Clonal size and the V and J genes are those of that table, whereas D and trimming came from the DNA. The sample includes more than 200,000 clones, with about nine tenths observed a single time. Of the sample, around 5.7% is held by the ten largest clones.

Whole blood was collected in K2EDTA tubes by collaborating institutions according to the institutions' own protocols. Collaborator samples were shipped for TCRbeta analysis as frozen whole blood, isolated PBMCs, or DNA extracted from either sample type. The data originate from a study of blood T cell repertoires in COVID-19 (dated by TCRdb to 2018 to 2020). Context from the whole study: The collaborator samples originated in the United States, Italy and Spain and spanned the acute and convalescent phases of COVID-19. The sample metadata nearly always contained a de-identified subject ID, COVID-19 status, age in years and sex. A freely available public database, intended as a resource for researchers studying the immune response to SARS-CoV-2, is where the repertoires were released. Samples came from the ongoing ImmuneRACE study (first 160 participants) plus 1,254 subjects from 6 global collaborators. The material from the prospective study consisted of cDNA or gDNA derived from T cells, B-cell-depleted T cells, or PBMCs. Where HLA class I and class II types were available, the types were taken from metadata supplied by the sample provider, not from assay-based typing. Subjects who had been exposed to COVID-19, were actively infected with it, or had recovered from it provided the deeply sampled blood TCRbeta repertoires that made up the dataset.

Broad study findings and their caveats: Clinical and demographic metadata were provided uncurated, with the amount varying by source and participant.

The rearranged chain carries TRBV15 and TRBJ2-5; matching of 5 bases hints at TRBD2 as the D gene. The sequence was obtained from a man aged 80 or over with acute or convalescent COVID-19. Specimen: peripheral blood. DNA sequence: TGTGCCACCAGCAGAGATGGGAGTCGAGAGACCCAGTACTTC. This codes for CATSRDGSRETQYF.